A selection of T cell receptor beta chains follows, all from one sample in a study of blood T cell repertoires in COVID-19. TCRdb keeps only in-frame clones here, not all; method: immunoSEQ multiplex PCR. The table lists 300,000 to 450,000 clones, 87% of them singletons. The source material was peripheral blood. The receptor source for this set is a woman aged 30 to 39 with COVID-19, enrolled during active disease. The CDR3 runs from the conserved cysteine through the conserved F or W. Fields, in order: clone size, J gene, V gene, D gene, CDR3 DNA, CDR3 protein. The D gene is left open where the match is weak. Size values are once, few and many counts, or a class for expanded clones, and some rows have none.

abundance: -; j_gene: TRBJ1-1; v_gene: TRBV7-2; d_gene: -; CDR3nt: TGTGCCAGCAGATTAAGGGGGAACACTGAAGCTTTCTTT; CDR3aa: CASRLRGNTEAFF
abundance: -; j_gene: TRBJ1-3; v_gene: TRBV13; d_gene: TRBD1; CDR3nt: TGTGCCAGCAGCCCCGGGACAGCATCTGGAAACACCATATATTTT; CDR3aa: CASSPGTASGNTIYF
abundance: -; j_gene: TRBJ2-1; v_gene: TRBV28; d_gene: -; CDR3nt: TGTGCCAGCAGTTTATTACTAGAGTGGCAGTTCTTC; CDR3aa: CASSLLLEWQFF
abundance: -; j_gene: TRBJ1-4; v_gene: TRBV7-9; d_gene: TRBD1; CDR3nt: TGTGCCAGCAGCTTAGAGGGGGCAAGGGAAAAACTGTTTTTT; CDR3aa: CASSLEGAREKLFF
abundance: -; j_gene: TRBJ1-6; v_gene: TRBV6-6; d_gene: TRBD1; CDR3nt: TGTGCCAGCAGTTACTCGGGGACAGGGCAGGATTCACCCCTCCACTTT; CDR3aa: CASSYSGTGQDSPLHF
abundance: -; j_gene: TRBJ2-2; v_gene: TRBV7-3; d_gene: -; CDR3nt: TGTGCCAGCAGCGCGAGGGTGGCCGGGGAGCTGTTTTTT; CDR3aa: CASSARVAGELFF
abundance: -; j_gene: TRBJ2-7; v_gene: TRBV28; d_gene: -; CDR3nt: TGTGCCAGCTCAACCTACGAGCAGTACTTC; CDR3aa: CASSTYEQYF
abundance: -; j_gene: TRBJ2-3; v_gene: TRBV3-1/TRBV3-2; d_gene: -; CDR3nt: TGTGCCAGCAGCCAAGACCCCCTAAATACGCAGTATTTT; CDR3aa: CASSQDPLNTQYF
abundance: -; j_gene: TRBJ2-7; v_gene: TRBV30; d_gene: -; CDR3nt: TGTGCCTGGAGCCCAGGACTTGCCGAGCAGTACTTC; CDR3aa: CAWSPGLAEQYF
abundance: -; j_gene: TRBJ2-7; v_gene: TRBV5-6; d_gene: -; CDR3nt: TGTGCCAGCAGCTTGGGGAGGAACGAGCAGTACTTC; CDR3aa: CASSLGRNEQYF
abundance: -; j_gene: TRBJ1-2; v_gene: TRBV6-5; d_gene: -; CDR3nt: TGTGCCAGCAGTTTAGGGTCGGGGTATGGCTACACCTTC; CDR3aa: CASSLGSGYGYTF
abundance: -; j_gene: TRBJ2-4; v_gene: TRBV21-1; d_gene: -; CDR3nt: TGTGCCAGCAGCAAACCTCCTAGCGGGAGGCGCATGTCGAACATTCAGTACTTC; CDR3aa: CASSKPPSGRRMSNIQYF
abundance: -; j_gene: TRBJ1-5; v_gene: TRBV24-1; d_gene: -; CDR3nt: TGTGCCACCAGTAGGGAGGACAATCAGCCCCAGCATTTT; CDR3aa: CATSREDNQPQHF
abundance: once; j_gene: TRBJ2-7; v_gene: TRBV30; d_gene: -; CDR3nt: TGTGCCATCATAGCGGAACCCTACGAGCAGTACTTC; CDR3aa: CAIIAEPYEQYF
abundance: -; j_gene: TRBJ2-2; v_gene: TRBV4-2; d_gene: TRBD2; CDR3nt: TGTGCCAGCAGCCGGGGACTAGCGGGAGGTACCGGGGAGCTGTTTTTT; CDR3aa: CASSRGLAGGTGELFF
abundance: -; j_gene: TRBJ1-1; v_gene: TRBV30; d_gene: -; CDR3nt: TGTGCCTGGAGTGAGAGTTCCTCGGGGAACACTGAAGCTTTCTTT; CDR3aa: CAWSESSSGNTEAFF
abundance: -; j_gene: TRBJ2-7; v_gene: TRBV7-9; d_gene: -; CDR3nt: TGTGCCAGCAGCCGGGAAGGGTACGAGCAGTACTTC; CDR3aa: CASSREGYEQYF
abundance: -; j_gene: TRBJ1-1; v_gene: TRBV19; d_gene: -; CDR3nt: TGTGCCAGTAGTATAGGGGGTGACTATTCTGAAGCTTTCTTT; CDR3aa: CASSIGGDYSEAFF
abundance: few; j_gene: TRBJ2-7; v_gene: TRBV4-3; d_gene: -; CDR3nt: TGCGCCAGCAGCCAAGATCGAGGGCAGTTCTCCTACGAGCAGTACTTC; CDR3aa: CASSQDRGQFSYEQYF
abundance: -; j_gene: TRBJ2-3; v_gene: TRBV5-1; d_gene: TRBD2; CDR3nt: TGCGCCAGCAGCCTGTCTAGCGGGAGGACAGATACGCAGTATTTT; CDR3aa: CASSLSSGRTDTQYF
abundance: -; j_gene: TRBJ2-2; v_gene: TRBV7-8; d_gene: -; CDR3nt: TGTGCCAGCAGTGGAGGGACCGGGACAGTTCGTTGGGAGCTGTTTTTT; CDR3aa: CASSGGTGTVRWELFF
abundance: -; j_gene: TRBJ2-7; v_gene: TRBV4-2; d_gene: -; CDR3nt: TGTGCCAGCAGCCCCGGGGTGGGCGCCTACGAGCAGTACTTC; CDR3aa: CASSPGVGAYEQYF
abundance: -; j_gene: TRBJ2-1; v_gene: TRBV12-3/TRBV12-4; d_gene: -; CDR3nt: TGTGCCAGCATTGGCGGTTACAATGAGCAGTTCTTC; CDR3aa: CASIGGYNEQFF
abundance: -; j_gene: TRBJ2-7; v_gene: TRBV11-1; d_gene: TRBD1; CDR3nt: TGTGCCAGCAGCTTCGGACAGGGATCTTCTCTGGACGAGCAGTACTTC; CDR3aa: CASSFGQGSSLDEQYF